These T cell receptor beta chains were read from a single sample in a study of tumor-infiltrating lymphocytes in localized non-small cell lung cancer. Repertoires were generated with immunoSEQ multiplex PCR, while TCRdb's copy carries only in-frame clones and drops some. Of over 15,000 clones in the sample, 69% were seen once. The source material was lung tumor tissue. Receptor source: a human donor with non-small cell lung cancer. CDR3s include the opening cysteine and the closing phenylalanine or tryptophan. D genes are given only for firm matches. Not all rows give a size; the values are once, few, many and, for expanded clones, a class.

v_call	clone_size	d_call	j_call	cdr3_aa	cdr3_nt
TRBV5-1	-	-	TRBJ1-5	CASSLGGDANQPQHF	TGCGCCAGCAGCTTGGGGGGGGACGCAAATCAGCCCCAGCATTTT
TRBV27	-	TRBD1	TRBJ2-7	CASSLRYAGGYSYEQYF	TGTGCCAGCAGTTTAAGGTATGCAGGGGGTTACTCCTACGAGCAGTACTTC
TRBV5-6	once	TRBD1	TRBJ2-3	CASSSDRGFVDTQYF	TGTGCCAGCAGCTCAGACAGGGGGTTCGTAGATACGCAGTATTTT
TRBV6-5	-	TRBD2	TRBJ2-2	CASSYSTSGSTGELFF	TGTGCCAGCAGTTACTCGACTAGCGGGAGCACCGGGGAGCTGTTTTTT
TRBV11-2	-	-	TRBJ1-1	CASSLQGMNTEAFF	TGTGCCAGCAGCTTACAGGGGATGAACACTGAAGCTTTCTTT
TRBV7-9	-	-	TRBJ2-1	CASSLLNEQFF	TGTGCCAGCAGCTTGCTCAATGAGCAGTTCTTC
TRBV19	-	-	TRBJ1-5	CASSMYSDQPQHF	TGTGCCAGTAGTATGTACAGCGATCAGCCCCAGCATTTT
TRBV7-9	-	TRBD1	TRBJ1-4	CASSLQGDTNEKLFF	TGTGCCAGCAGCTTACAGGGGGATACTAATGAAAAACTGTTTTTT
TRBV29-1	-	-	TRBJ2-5	CSVGIQETQYF	TGCAGCGTTGGTATCCAAGAGACCCAGTACTTC
TRBV29-1	-	TRBD1	TRBJ2-7	CSVVPADRDEQYF	TGCAGCGTTGTCCCCGCGGACAGGGACGAGCAGTACTTC
TRBV14	-	-	TRBJ2-5	CASSPRGRLETQYF	TGTGCCAGCAGCCCCCGGGGGCGGTTGGAGACCCAGTACTTC
TRBV28	-	TRBD1	TRBJ2-7	CASSLPLLGTGHYEQYF	TGTGCCAGCAGTTTGCCACTTCTCGGGACAGGGCACTACGAGCAGTACTTC
TRBV7-2	-	TRBD1	TRBJ1-1	CASSKDRDTEAFF	TGTGCCAGCAGCAAGGACAGGGACACTGAAGCTTTCTTT
TRBV6-1	few	TRBD2	TRBJ2-7	CASSEAASGRSYEQYF	TGTGCCAGCAGTGAAGCGGCTAGCGGGCGCTCCTACGAGCAGTACTTC
TRBV4-1	-	TRBD1	TRBJ1-2	CASSQDGRGGGYGYTF	TGCGCCAGCAGCCAAGATGGGCGAGGGGGCGGCTATGGCTACACCTTC
TRBV2	-	-	TRBJ2-7	CASSEQGIFHEQYF	TGTGCCAGCAGTGAACAGGGAATTTTCCACGAGCAGTACTTC
TRBV5-4	-	-	TRBJ2-5	CASSKDSAIRETQYF	TGTGCCAGCAGCAAGGACTCGGCAATACGAGAGACCCAGTACTTC
TRBV14	-	TRBD1	TRBJ1-2	CASSQEGDRVTVSHNYGYTF	TGTGCCAGCAGCCAAGAAGGGGACAGGGTAACAGTCTCCCACAACTATGGCTACACCTTC
TRBV5-4	-	TRBD2	TRBJ2-7	CASSPATSGGYEQYF	TGTGCCAGCAGTCCTGCCACTAGCGGAGGCTACGAGCAGTACTTC
TRBV19	-	TRBD1	TRBJ2-2	CASRGQATPGELFF	TGTGCCAGTAGGGGACAGGCCACACCCGGGGAGCTGTTTTTT
TRBV5-4	once	-	TRBJ2-1	CASSPGTSLMGEQFF	TGTGCCAGCAGCCCCGGGACTTCTCTGATGGGTGAGCAGTTCTTC
TRBV2	-	TRBD2	TRBJ2-1	CASRRTSSSEQFF	TGTGCCAGCAGACGGACTAGCTCCAGTGAGCAGTTCTTC
TRBV27	-	TRBD2	TRBJ2-7	CASSSMTSGPSSYEQYF	TGTGCCAGCAGTTCTATGACTAGCGGGCCTAGCTCCTACGAGCAGTACTTC
TRBV7-3	-	-	TRBJ2-1	CASSLIRASYNEQFF	TGTGCCAGCAGCTTAATACGTGCTTCCTACAATGAGCAGTTCTTC
TRBV7-9	-	TRBD1	TRBJ2-2	CASSLVTGANTGELFF	TGTGCCAGCAGCTTAGTCACAGGGGCGAACACCGGGGAGCTGTTTTTT
TRBV18	-	-	TRBJ2-4	CASSPTPTLAKNIQYF	TGTGCCAGCTCACCGACACCTACGCTAGCCAAAAACATTCAGTACTTC
TRBV7-4	-	TRBD2	TRBJ2-1	CASSSHALTSGSSYNEQFF	TGTGCCAGCAGCTCACACGCACTGACTAGCGGCAGCTCCTACAATGAGCAGTTCTTC
TRBV7-2	-	-	TRBJ2-5	CASSSARQETQYF	TGTGCCAGCAGCTCTGCGAGGCAAGAGACCCAGTACTTC
TRBV6-5	few	-	TRBJ2-7	CASSYSNRPYEQYF	TGTGCCAGCAGTTACTCGAACAGACCCTACGAGCAGTACTTC
TRBV6-1	-	TRBD2	TRBJ2-3	CASSGGGEADTQYF	TGTGCCAGCAGTGGCGGGGGGGAGGCAGATACGCAGTATTTT